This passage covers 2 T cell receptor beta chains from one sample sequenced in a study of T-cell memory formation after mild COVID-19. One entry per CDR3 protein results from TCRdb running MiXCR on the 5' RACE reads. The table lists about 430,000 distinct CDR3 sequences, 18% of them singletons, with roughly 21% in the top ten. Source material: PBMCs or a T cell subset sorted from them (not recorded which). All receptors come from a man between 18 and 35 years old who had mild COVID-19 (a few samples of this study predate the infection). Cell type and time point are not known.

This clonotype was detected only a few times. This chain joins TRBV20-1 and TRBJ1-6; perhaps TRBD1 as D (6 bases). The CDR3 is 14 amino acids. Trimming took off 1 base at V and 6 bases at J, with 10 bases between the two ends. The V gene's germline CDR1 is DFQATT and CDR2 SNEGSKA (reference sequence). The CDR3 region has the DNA TGCAGTGCTAGAGGGGGGGCACGTAATTCACCCCTCCACTTT. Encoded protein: CSARGGARNSPLHF.

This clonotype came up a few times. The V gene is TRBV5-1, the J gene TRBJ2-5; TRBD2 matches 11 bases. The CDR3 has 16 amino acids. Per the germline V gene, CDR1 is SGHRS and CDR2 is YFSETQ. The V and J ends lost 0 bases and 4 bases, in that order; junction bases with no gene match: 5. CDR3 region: CASSLGLAGTGETQYF. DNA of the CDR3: TGCGCCAGCAGCTTGGGACTAGCGGGAACGGGAGAGACCCAGTACTTC. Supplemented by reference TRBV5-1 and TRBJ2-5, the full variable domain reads KAGVTQTPRYLIKTRGQQVTLSCSPISGHRSVSWYQQTPGQGLQFLFEYFSETQRNKGNFPGRFSGRQFSNSRSEMNVSTLELGDSALYLCASSLGLAGTGETQYFGPGTRLLVL.